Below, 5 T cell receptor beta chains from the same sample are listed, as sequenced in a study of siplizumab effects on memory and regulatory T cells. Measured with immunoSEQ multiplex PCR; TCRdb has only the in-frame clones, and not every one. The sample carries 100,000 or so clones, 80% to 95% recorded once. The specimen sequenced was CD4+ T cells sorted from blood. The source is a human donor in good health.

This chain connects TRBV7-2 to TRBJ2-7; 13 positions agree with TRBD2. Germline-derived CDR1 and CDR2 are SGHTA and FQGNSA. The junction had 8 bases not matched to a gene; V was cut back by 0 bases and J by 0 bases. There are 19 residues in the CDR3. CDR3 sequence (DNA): TGTGCCAGCAGCTTAGCCAGTACTAGCGGGAGGGGTAGCTCCTACGAGCAGTACTTC. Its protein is CASSLASTSGRGSSYEQYF.

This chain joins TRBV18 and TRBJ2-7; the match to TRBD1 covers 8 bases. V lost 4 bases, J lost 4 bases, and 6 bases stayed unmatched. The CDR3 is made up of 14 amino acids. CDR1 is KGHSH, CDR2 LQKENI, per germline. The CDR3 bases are TGTGCCAGCTCACTCCGGGACAGGATATACGAGCAGTACTTC. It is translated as CASSLRDRIYEQYF. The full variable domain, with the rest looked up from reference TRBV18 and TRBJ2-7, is NAGVMQNPRHLVRRRGQEARLRCSPMKGHSHVYWYRQLPEEGLKFMVYLQKENIIDESGMPKERFSAEFPKEGPSILRIQQVVRGDSAAYFCASSLRDRIYEQYFGPGTRLTVT.

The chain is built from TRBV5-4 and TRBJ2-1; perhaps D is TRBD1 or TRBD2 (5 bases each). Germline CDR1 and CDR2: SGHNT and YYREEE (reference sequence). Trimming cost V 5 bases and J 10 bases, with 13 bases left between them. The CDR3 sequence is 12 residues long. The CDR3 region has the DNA TGTGCCAGCAGTTGGGACCGGCGCGAGCAGTTCTTC. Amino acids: CASSWDRREQFF. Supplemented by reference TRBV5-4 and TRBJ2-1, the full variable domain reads ETGVTQSPTHLIKTRGQQVTLRCSSQSGHNTVSWYQQALGQGPQFIFQYYREEENGRGNFPPRFSGLQFPNYSSELNVNALELDDSALYLCASSWDRREQFFGPGTRLTVL.

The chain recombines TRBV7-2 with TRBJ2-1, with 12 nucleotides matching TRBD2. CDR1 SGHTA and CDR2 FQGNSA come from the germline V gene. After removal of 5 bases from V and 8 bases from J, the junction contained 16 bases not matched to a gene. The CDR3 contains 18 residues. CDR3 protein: CASSRTGTSGLPRDEQFF. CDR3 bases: TGTGCCAGCAGCCGTACCGGGACTAGCGGGTTGCCTCGGGATGAGCAGTTCTTC.

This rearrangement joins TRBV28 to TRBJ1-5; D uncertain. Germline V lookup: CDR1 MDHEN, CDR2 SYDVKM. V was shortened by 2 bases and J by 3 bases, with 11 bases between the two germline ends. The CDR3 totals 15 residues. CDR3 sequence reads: CASSLGVENNQPQHF. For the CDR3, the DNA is TGTGCCAGCAGTTTAGGAGTGGAGAACAATCAGCCCCAGCATTTT.